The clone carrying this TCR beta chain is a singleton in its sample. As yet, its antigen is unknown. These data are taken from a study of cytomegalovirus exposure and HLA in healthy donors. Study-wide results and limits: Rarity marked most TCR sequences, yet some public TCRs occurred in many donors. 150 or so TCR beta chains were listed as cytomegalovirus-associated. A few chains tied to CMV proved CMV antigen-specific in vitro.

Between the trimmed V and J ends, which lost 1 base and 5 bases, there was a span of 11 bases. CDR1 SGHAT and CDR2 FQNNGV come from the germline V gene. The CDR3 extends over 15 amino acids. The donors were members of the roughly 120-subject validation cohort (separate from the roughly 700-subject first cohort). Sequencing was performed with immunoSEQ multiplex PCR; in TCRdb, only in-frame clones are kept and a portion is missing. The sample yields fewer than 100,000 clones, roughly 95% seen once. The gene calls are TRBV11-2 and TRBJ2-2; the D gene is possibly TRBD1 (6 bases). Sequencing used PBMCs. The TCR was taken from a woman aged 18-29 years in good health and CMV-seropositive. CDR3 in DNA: TGTGCCAGCAGCTTAGTGGGGGCCGGGACCGGGGAGCTGTTTTTT. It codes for CASSLVGAGTGELFF.